The sequence of this T cell receptor beta chain was determined in a study of a mutant IDH1 vaccine in newly diagnosed glioma. Germline V lookup: CDR1 MGHRA, CDR2 YSYEKL. Trimming pared 3 bases from V and 0 bases from J, leaving 12 bases between. The CDR3 totals 16 residues. The assay was immunoSEQ multiplex PCR, and TCRdb's table has in-frame clones only and misses some. This sample carries around 54,000 clones, approximately 80% of them seen once, and the ten largest clones take about 19%. The time point: baseline, week 1 (first vaccination visit). Treatment here: pre-vaccination baseline after standard-of-care therapy.

The V gene is TRBV4-1, the J gene TRBJ1-5, with D uncertain. The input for sequencing was PBMCs, taken from a glioma patient treated with radiotherapy, temozolomide or both. The TCR sequence derives from a man younger than 35 with glioma. CDR3 loop: CASSHDPRLSNQPQHF. In nucleotides, the CDR3 is TGCGCCAGCAGCCACGACCCCCGTCTTAGCAATCAGCCCCAGCATTTT.